Presented here are 2 T cell receptor beta chains from one specimen sequenced in a study of blood T cell repertoires in COVID-19. The data were produced by immunoSEQ multiplex PCR, yet TCRdb's version contains in-frame clones alone and is incomplete. This sample carries 150,000 to 200,000 clones, about 85% of them seen once, and the ten largest clones take roughly 15%. The specimen sequenced was peripheral blood. These receptors came from a woman between 70 and 85 years old with COVID-19, enrolled during active disease.

The chain joins TRBV6-2 or TRBV6-3 to TRBJ2-5, with 10 bases matching TRBD2. After removal of 5 bases from V and 4 bases from J, the junction contained 7 bases not matched to a gene. Germline lookup yields CDR1 MNHEY and CDR2 SVGEGT. The CDR3 consists of 15 residues. The CDR3 DNA follows: TGTGCCAGCAGTCTGCCTTTAGCGGGAGGAGAGACCCAGTACTTC. Its translation: CASSLPLAGGETQYF.

The chain carries TRBV6-6 and TRBJ2-3; the match to TRBD1 covers 10 bases. J was trimmed by 1 base and V by 5 bases; bases with no gene match: 9. The CDR3 totals 17 residues. Germline V gene sequence: CDR1 MNHNY, CDR2 SVGAGI (reference sequence). The CDR3 loop reads CASSPGTGVSGTDTQYF. DNA of the CDR3: TGTGCCAGCAGTCCCGGGACAGGGGTCAGCGGCACAGATACGCAGTATTTT.